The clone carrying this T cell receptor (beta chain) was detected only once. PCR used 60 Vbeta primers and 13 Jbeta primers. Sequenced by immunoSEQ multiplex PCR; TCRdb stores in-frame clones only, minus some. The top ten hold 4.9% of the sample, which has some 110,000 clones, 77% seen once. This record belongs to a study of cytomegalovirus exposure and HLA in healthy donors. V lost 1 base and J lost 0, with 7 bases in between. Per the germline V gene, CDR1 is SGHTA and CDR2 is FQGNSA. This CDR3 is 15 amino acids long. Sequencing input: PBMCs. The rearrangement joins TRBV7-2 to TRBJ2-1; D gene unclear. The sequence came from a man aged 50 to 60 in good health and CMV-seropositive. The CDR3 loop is CASSLVSSSYNEQFF. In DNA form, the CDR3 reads TGTGCCAGCAGCTTAGTCTCGAGCTCCTACAATGAGCAGTTCTTC.